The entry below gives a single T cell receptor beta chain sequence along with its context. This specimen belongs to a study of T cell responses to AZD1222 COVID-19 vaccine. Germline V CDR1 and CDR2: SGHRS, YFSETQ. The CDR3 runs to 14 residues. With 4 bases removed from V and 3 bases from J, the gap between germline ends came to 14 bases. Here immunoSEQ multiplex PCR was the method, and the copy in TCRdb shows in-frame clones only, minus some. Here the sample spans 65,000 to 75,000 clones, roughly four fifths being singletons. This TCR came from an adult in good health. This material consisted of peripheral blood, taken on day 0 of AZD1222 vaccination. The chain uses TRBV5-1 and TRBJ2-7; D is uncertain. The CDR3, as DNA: TGCGCCAGCAGCCCTCAGGCAGGCAGCTACGAGCAGTACTTC. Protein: CASSPQAGSYEQYF. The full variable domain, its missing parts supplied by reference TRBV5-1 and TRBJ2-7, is KAGVTQTPRYLIKTRGQQVTLSCSPISGHRSVSWYQQTPGQGLQFLFEYFSETQRNKGNFPGRFSGRQFSNSRSEMNVSTLELGDSALYLCASSPQAGSYEQYFGPGTRLTVT.